One sample yielded the 21 T cell receptor beta chains listed below, sequenced in a study of Graves' ophthalmopathy and Graves' hyperthyroidism. The TCR beta CDR3 regions underwent amplification from RNA transcripts. HTBI primers were employed in first-round RT-PCR, then a second-round multiplex PCR followed. TCRdb reanalysed the multiplex PCR reads using MiXCR and keeps one entry per CDR3 protein. The sample consists of hundreds of thousands of distinct CDR3 sequences, less than 20% of them appearing once. Sequenced material: peripheral blood. The receptors were gathered from a woman between 18 and 29 years old with stable Graves' hyperthyroidism.

The chain combines TRBV6-2 or TRBV6-3 with TRBJ1-2; a weak D match, TRBD1 (5 bases). Per germline, CDR1 MNHEY and CDR2 SVGEGT. V dropped 7 bases and J dropped 3 bases, with 18 bases sitting between them. The CDR3 loop spans 15 amino acids. For the CDR3, the DNA is TGTGCCAGCACCACAACACAGGTCGTTGACTATGGCTACACCTTC. As protein: CASTTTQVVDYGYTF.

This chain joins TRBV24-1 and TRBJ2-3; 8 nucleotides align to TRBD1. Trimming cost V 4 bases and J 1 base; bases outside gene matches: 3. The length of the CDR3 is 15 residues. Germline lookup yields CDR1 KGHDR and CDR2 SFDVKD. Here the CDR3 DNA reads TGTGCCACCAGTGAAACAGGGGGTGGCACAGATACGCAGTATTTT. Translation: CATSETGGGTDTQYF.

There are many counts of this clonotype. This chain connects TRBV7-8 to TRBJ1-5; unclear D gene. Germline V gene lookup returns CDR1 SGHVS and CDR2 FQNEAQ. Between the trimmed V and J ends, which lost 8 bases and 0 bases, there was a span of 17 bases. This CDR3 contains 16 residues. The CDR3 loop is CASSPDGPYSNQPQHF. CDR3 bases: TGTGCCAGCTCCCCCGACGGACCTTATAGCAATCAGCCCCAGCATTTT.

This clonotype came up many times. The genes are TRBV28 and TRBJ1-2; no clear D gene. V was pared by 3 bases and J by 5 bases, with 10 bases between. The CDR3 loop spans 13 amino acids. Per germline, CDR1 MDHEN and CDR2 SYDVKM. CDR3 loop: CASSFGQRYGYTF. The DNA of the CDR3 is TGTGCCAGCAGTTTCGGGCAGCGATATGGCTACACCTTC.

In this sample, this clonotype turned up a few times. This chain connects TRBV24-1 to TRBJ2-2; D is unclear. Trimming shortened V by 1 base and J by 3 bases, and 20 bases separated the two germline ends. The CDR3 spans 19 residues. Per germline, CDR1 KGHDR and CDR2 SFDVKD. The CDR3 DNA reads as TGTGCCACCAGTGATTTAGGGCGGCGCAATCAACTCTACACCGGGGAGCTGTTTTTT. This codes for CATSDLGRRNQLYTGELFF.

The gene calls are TRBV7-2 and TRBJ2-7; 9 bases are a match to TRBD2. V was pared by 3 bases and J by 12 bases, with 6 bases of the junction left unmatched. Germline values: CDR1 SGHTA, CDR2 FQGNSA. There are 12 residues in the CDR3. The CDR3 DNA reads as TGTGCCAGCAGCTTCAGACTAGCGGCATGGTACTTC. The encoded protein is CASSFRLAAWYF. The variable domain in full, with the rest retrieved from reference TRBV7-2 and TRBJ2-7, is GAGVSQSPSNKVTEKGKDVELRCDPISGHTALYWYRQSLGQGLEFLIYFQGNSAPDKSGLPSDRFSAERTGGSVSTLTIQRTQQEDSAVYLCASSFRLAAWYFGPGTRLTVT.

This clonotype appeared many times. This chain links TRBV19 with TRBJ1-5, with D unclear. V lost 3 bases, J lost 5 bases, and 14 bases lay in between. Germline values: CDR1 LNHDA, CDR2 SQIVND (reference sequence). This CDR3 has 15 amino acids. The CDR3 nucleotides read TGTGCCAGTAGTATCGGAAGACGGCAAGATCAGCCCCAGCATTTT. It specifies CASSIGRRQDQPQHF.

This clonotype occurred many times. The chain employs TRBV5-6 and TRBJ2-2; D possibly corresponds to TRBD1 (6 bases). Germline V gives CDR1 SGHDT, CDR2 YYEEEE. The germline V and J ends were trimmed by 0 bases and 3 bases, with 12 bases remaining between them. The CDR3 has 16 residues. The CDR3 DNA follows: TGTGCCAGCAGCTTGGGTGTGGGGGCCCACACCGGGGAGCTGTTTTTT. This codes for CASSLGVGAHTGELFF.

This clonotype was counted at least ten times. The V and J genes are TRBV19 and TRBJ1-5; 12 positions match TRBD1. The germline gives CDR1 LNHDA, CDR2 SQIVND (reference sequence). This CDR3 has 15 residues. The junction had 5 bases not matched to a gene; V was cut back by 4 bases and J by 7 bases. The CDR3 spells CASSRSGTGGQPQHF. CDR3 coding DNA: TGTGCCAGTAGTAGATCCGGGACAGGGGGCCAGCCCCAGCATTTT.

The genes are TRBV19 and TRBJ2-7, with 10 bases that match TRBD1. The CDR3 extends over 15 amino acids. Germline loops: CDR1 LNHDA, CDR2 SQIVND (reference sequence). Trimming removed 6 bases from V and 5 bases from J; junction bases left unmatched: 10. CDR3 sequence: CASSRPGQGRDEQYF. The CDR3 bases are TGTGCCAGTAGCCGCCCGGGACAGGGGAGGGACGAGCAGTACTTC.

The V call is TRBV7-8, the J call TRBJ1-5; 9 bases are shared with TRBD1. The CDR3 sequence is 17 residues long. Trimming removed 6 bases from V and 4 bases from J; junction bases left unmatched: 13. CDR1 is SGHVS, CDR2 FQNEAQ, per germline. In nucleotides, the CDR3 is TGTGCCAGCAGTGACCCGGACAGGGGCCAAAAAAATCAGCCCCAGCATTTT. Translated: CASSDPDRGQKNQPQHF. The full variable domain, with the rest looked up from reference TRBV7-8 and TRBJ1-5, is GAGVSQSPRYKVAKRGQDVALRCDPISGHVSLFWYQQALGQGPEFLTYFQNEAQLDKSGLPSDRFFAERPEGSVSTLKIQRTQQEDSAVYLCASSDPDRGQKNQPQHFGDGTRLSIL.

This clonotype was observed many times. The chain joins TRBV25-1 to TRBJ2-7; D unresolved. This CDR3 region has 16 residues. The germline CDR1 and CDR2 sequences are MGHDK and SYGVNS. V was pared by 0 bases and J by 3 bases, with 15 bases between. The CDR3 is CASSEYTTRRRYEQYF. The CDR3 coding sequence is TGTGCCAGCAGTGAATATACGACCCGTCGCCGCTACGAGCAGTACTTC.

This clonotype was detected a few times. The chain is built from TRBV4-1 and TRBJ1-5, with TRBD1 identical over 10 bases. Germline CDR1 and CDR2: MGHRA and YSYEKL. The CDR3 runs to 17 residues. V lost 1 base to trimming and J lost 3 bases; unmatched junction nucleotides: 6. The CDR3 protein is CASSQAGQGRVNQPQHF. The CDR3 DNA reads TGCGCCAGCAGCCAAGCGGGACAGGGGAGAGTCAATCAGCCCCAGCATTTT.

This clonotype was found many times. The genes are TRBV7-2 and TRBJ2-7, with D unclear. Germline V lookup: CDR1 SGHTA, CDR2 FQGNSA. The CDR3 has 14 residues. Trimming stripped 5 bases from V and 3 bases from J, with 14 bases between. CDR3 DNA: TGTGCCAGCAGCCCTACCGCGGTCGGCTACGAGCAGTACTTC. Its protein is CASSPTAVGYEQYF.

This clonotype was detected many times. The chain carries TRBV20-1 and TRBJ2-7, with TRBD2 identical over 7 bases. The V segment lost 3 bases and the J segment 2 bases; nucleotides outside the gene matches: 10. This CDR3 has 15 residues. Germline loops: CDR1 DFQATT, CDR2 SNEGSKA (reference sequence). CDR3 in DNA: TGCAGTGCTAGGTCCCTGGGGGGGGAAACCTACGAGCAGTACTTC. Translating gives CSARSLGGETYEQYF.

This clonotype was picked up many times. This sequence joins TRBV25-1 and TRBJ2-5, with D possibly being TRBD2 (5 bases). Germline loops: CDR1 MGHDK, CDR2 SYGVNS. The length of the CDR3 is 12 residues. V was pared by 7 bases and J by 5 bases, with 11 bases between. DNA for the CDR3: TGTGCCAGCACGGGGAGTAAGGAGACCCAGTACTTC. Amino acid sequence: CASTGSKETQYF.

This clonotype was found many times. The chain employs TRBV29-1 and TRBJ2-7; 10 bases fit TRBD1. The CDR3 contains 13 residues. The J segment lost 4 bases and the V segment lost 6 bases, leaving 6 bases of the junction unmatched. Per germline, CDR1 SQVTM and CDR2 ANQGSEA. CDR3 DNA sequence: TGCAGCGTCCGGGACAGGGGCCCTTACGAGCAGTACTTC. Translated, it gives CSVRDRGPYEQYF.

CDR3 region: CASSLVVHEQYF. CDR3 bases: TGTGCCAGCAGTTTAGTGGTTCACGAGCAGTACTTC. This rearrangement joins TRBV28 to TRBJ2-7; D gene ambiguous. Germline V gene sequence: CDR1 MDHEN, CDR2 SYDVKM. The CDR3 contains 12 residues. Trimming pared 2 bases from V and 5 bases from J, leaving 7 bases between.

This clonotype was picked up many times. The rearrangement joins TRBV20-1 to TRBJ2-7, with D possibly matching TRBD1 (5 bases). V was shortened by 0 bases and J by 2 bases, with 5 bases between the two germline ends. This CDR3 spans 12 amino acids. Germline V gene sequence: CDR1 DFQATT, CDR2 SNEGSKA (reference sequence). The CDR3 loop is CSARDRAYEQYF. Here the CDR3 DNA reads TGCAGTGCTAGAGACAGGGCCTACGAGCAGTACTTC.

This clonotype has a handful of counts. A junction boundary mismatches the germline segment, possibly from a read error. The CDR3 here is CAGSQDNRLGTEAFF. CDR3 nucleotide sequence: TGTGCCGGCAGCCAAGATAACAGGCTGGGGACTGAAGCTTTCTTT. V and J are TRBV3-1 and TRBJ1-1, with D maybe TRBD1 (5 bases). From germline, CDR1 is LGHDT and CDR2 YNNKEL (reference sequence). This CDR3 has 15 amino acids.

In this sample, this clonotype turned up many times. The rearrangement uses TRBV20-1 and TRBJ2-5; D may match TRBD1 or TRBD2 (6 bases each). V lost 3 bases and J 4 bases, leaving 18 bases between the germline ends. CDR1 and CDR2 from the germline V gene are DFQATT and SNEGSKA (reference sequence). This CDR3 is built from 15 residues. CDR3 protein: CSASLGGRILETQYF. For the CDR3, the DNA is TGCAGTGCTAGTTTAGGGGGGCGGATCTTAGAGACCCAGTACTTC.